This TCR beta chain was sequenced in a study of T-cell reconstitution after alpha-beta-depleted transplantation in children. Germline loops: CDR1 SGHTA, CDR2 FQGNSA. With 1 base clipped from V and 6 bases from J, the junction kept 9 bases outside the gene matches. The CDR3 is 17 residues long. The library targeted TCRbeta and was prepared with unique molecular identifiers. TCRdb re-derived calls from the PCR reads in MiXCR, one entry per CDR3 protein. This table has hundreds of thousands of distinct CDR3 sequences, 16% appearing once. The V and J genes are TRBV7-2 and TRBJ2-5, with 12 positions matching TRBD2. This sample comprised PBMCs from the stem cell graft donor, obtained from the stem cell graft. The receptor was derived from a human donor who donated a stem cell graft to a child with acute myeloid leukemia. CDR3 bases: TGTGCCAGCAGCTTAGTGGCTAGCGGGGGGGCGGAAAAGACCCAGTACTTC. This encodes CASSLVASGGAEKTQYF.